These 9 T cell receptor beta chains were all obtained from the same sample, sequenced in a study of stem cell transplantation in POMP-related autoinflammatory disease (dated by TCRdb to about 2021). Libraries were constructed by the immunoSEQ multiplex PCR assay. TCRdb took over this immuneACCESS table, retaining in-frame rearrangements with V and J assigned. Such tables are incomplete; in checked studies, under half of the missing clones stem from an unresolved V gene, and the remainder is unexplained. The sample yields approximately 65,000 clones; approximately 90% were counted once. The ten largest make up about 0.7% of the sample. The time point label on this specimen signifies: after hematopoietic stem cell transplant. The sample consisted of CD4+ T cells from PBMCs, taken after stem cell transplantation. The source of these receptors is a human patient with POMP-related autoinflammation and immune dysregulation (PRAID). Following a transplant, some T cells may be graft donor cells, not patient cells.

The chain employs TRBV11-1 and TRBJ2-5, with 11 positions matching TRBD1. V was pared by 4 bases and J by 4 bases, with 5 bases of the junction left unmatched. In germline, CDR1 is SGHAT, CDR2 FQDESV (reference sequence). The CDR3 spans 15 residues. The CDR3, as DNA: TGTGCCAGCAGCTGGACAGGGGGCGCACGAGAGACCCAGTACTTC. This encodes CASSWTGGARETQYF.

There are a few counts of this clone. This rearrangement joins TRBV9 to TRBJ1-5; 9 nucleotides agree with TRBD1. This CDR3 is 16 amino acids long. CDR1 and CDR2 (germline): SGDLS, YYNGEE. The V segment lost 4 bases and the J segment 6 bases; nucleotides outside the gene matches: 11. The CDR3 is CASSLGTGRWLQPQHF. CDR3 bases: TGTGCCAGCAGCCTGGGGACAGGGCGATGGCTTCAGCCCCAGCATTTT.

The chain carries TRBV18 and TRBJ2-4, with D perhaps matching TRBD1 (6 bases). Between the trimmed V and J ends, which lost 0 bases and 1 base, there was a span of 22 bases. This CDR3 contains 20 residues. In germline, CDR1 is KGHSH, CDR2 LQKENI. The CDR3 region is CASSPPGRWGQGVAKNIQYF. The CDR3 DNA reads TGTGCCAGCTCACCACCCGGCCGGTGGGGACAAGGAGTTGCCAAAAACATTCAGTACTTC.

This sequence joins TRBV24-1 and TRBJ2-5; D may match TRBD1 or TRBD2 (5 bases each). The CDR3 sequence is 14 residues long. Germline CDR1 reads KGHDR; CDR2 reads SFDVKD. Trimming removed 3 bases at V and 5 bases at J, with 12 bases between. The CDR3 sequence: CATSDNQGRETQYF. CDR3 nucleotides: TGTGCCACCAGTGATAACCAGGGACGTGAGACCCAGTACTTC.

V is TRBV19 and J is TRBJ1-6; D is ambiguous. Looked up from germline, CDR1 is LNHDA and CDR2 is SQIVND (reference sequence). The CDR3 consists of 14 residues. V lost 6 bases, J lost 0 bases, and 6 bases lay in between. The CDR3 DNA is TGTGCCAGTAGAAGGGCCTCCTATAATTCACCCCTCCACTTT. As protein: CASRRASYNSPLHF.

CDR3 in amino acids: CASSEVGQDSNQPQHF. For the CDR3, the DNA is TGTGCCAGCAGTGAAGTCGGACAGGATAGCAATCAGCCCCAGCATTTT. The chain joins TRBV6-1 to TRBJ1-5; 7 positions match TRBD1. This CDR3 region has 16 residues. Germline CDR1 MNHNS, CDR2 SASEGT. With 1 base clipped from V and 0 bases from J, the junction kept 3 bases outside the gene matches.

The CDR3 coding sequence is TGCGCCAGCAGCTTATCAGGGAGCTCACCCCTCCACTTT. It codes for CASSLSGSSPLHF. The chain combines TRBV5-1 with TRBJ1-6, with D possibly being TRBD1 (5 bases). The V and J ends lost 2 bases and 10 bases respectively, with 10 bases between them. Germline V gives CDR1 SGHRS, CDR2 YFSETQ. This CDR3 is built from 13 residues.

This clone was detected only once. The CDR3 DNA reads TGCGCCAGCAGCTTGGGGGGACAGGGTCAGAGTGAAGCTTTCTTT. Encoded protein: CASSLGGQGQSEAFF. The V call is TRBV5-1, the J call TRBJ1-1, with TRBD1 matching over 9 bases. The CDR3 has 15 residues. J lost 7 bases, V lost 0 bases, and 7 bases had no gene match. Germline V lookup: CDR1 SGHRS, CDR2 YFSETQ.

This clone is a singleton in its sample. The rearrangement uses TRBV2 and TRBJ1-4; weak D call: TRBD1 (6 bases). This CDR3 is built from 14 residues. Germline V gene data show CDR1 as SNHLY and CDR2 as FYNNEI. Trimming pared 9 bases from V and 10 bases from J, leaving 21 bases between. This chain's CDR3 is CASKKGDTSRKLFF. The CDR3 DNA is TGTGCCAGTAAGAAGGGGGACACGAGTCGAAAACTGTTTTTT. Looking up the rest from reference TRBV2 and TRBJ1-4 gives the full variable domain: EPEVTQTPSHQVTQMGQEVILRCVPISNHLYFYWYRQILGQKVEFLVSFYNNEISEKSEIFDDQFSVERPDGSNFTLKIRSTKLEDSAMYFCASKKGDTSRKLFFGSGTQLSVL.